The next 27 T cell receptor beta chains were all read from a single sample in a study of blood T cell repertoires in COVID-19. Data came from immunoSEQ multiplex PCR; TCRdb stores just in-frame clones and leaves some out. The repertoire has 200,000 to 300,000 clones, around nine tenths of them found once; the top ten carry roughly 1.8%. Sequenced input: peripheral blood. The source of these receptors is a man aged 25-45 years with active or convalescent COVID-19.

The V gene is TRBV30, the J gene TRBJ1-2, with D possibly being TRBD1 (6 bases). The V gene's germline CDR1 is GTSNPN and CDR2 SVGIG (reference sequence). V was trimmed by 7 bases and J by 5 bases, leaving 20 bases between them. This CDR3 comprises 14 residues. In nucleotides, the CDR3 is TGTGCCTCGGGGGCTATTGACAGCCCTTATGGCTACACCTTC. This codes for CASGAIDSPYGYTF.

The V call is TRBV19, the J call TRBJ2-5; 10 nucleotides match TRBD1. The germline V gene has CDR1 LNHDA and CDR2 SQIVND (reference sequence). The CDR3 has 17 amino acids. Trimming cost V 9 bases and J 0 bases; bases outside gene matches: 13. The CDR3 spells CASTTRGGQGNQETQYF. CDR3 nucleotide sequence: TGTGCCAGCACAACTCGTGGGGGACAGGGGAACCAAGAGACCCAGTACTTC.

The rearrangement uses TRBV25-1 and TRBJ2-5, with TRBD2 identical over 7 bases. The junction had 6 bases not matched to a gene; V was cut back by 1 base and J by 1 base. The CDR3 consists of 16 residues. Germline V gene data show CDR1 as MGHDK and CDR2 as SYGVNS. CDR3 amino acids: CASSELGTGGQETQYF. The CDR3 DNA reads TGTGCCAGCAGTGAATTAGGGACGGGGGGCCAAGAGACCCAGTACTTC.

The chain links TRBV6-5 to TRBJ2-7, with TRBD1 matching over 7 bases. V was clipped by 5 bases and J by 2 bases; unmatched bases: 6. Germline V gene sequence: CDR1 MNHEY, CDR2 SVGAGI. This CDR3 spans 14 amino acids. The CDR3 here is CASSNRQGAYEQYF. The CDR3 nucleotides are TGTGCCAGCAGTAACAGGCAGGGGGCCTACGAGCAGTACTTC.

CDR3: CATRRGNTEAFF. CDR3 sequence (DNA): TGTGCCACCAGAAGGGGGAACACTGAAGCTTTCTTT. This chain joins TRBV18 and TRBJ1-1, with D tentatively TRBD1 (5 bases). V shed 10 bases and J shed 1 base, with 10 bases lying between them. There are 12 residues in the CDR3. The V gene's germline CDR1 is KGHSH and CDR2 LQKENI. The entire variable domain, with the rest obtained from reference TRBV18 and TRBJ1-1, is as follows: NAGVMQNPRHLVRRRGQEARLRCSPMKGHSHVYWYRQLPEEGLKFMVYLQKENIIDESGMPKERFSAEFPKEGPSILRIQQVVRGDSAAYFCATRRGNTEAFFGQGTRLTVV.

This chain connects TRBV4-2 to TRBJ1-2; 7 nucleotides line up with TRBD1. Germline lookup yields CDR1 LGHNA and CDR2 YNFKEQ. The CDR3 has 14 residues. V shed 4 bases and J 6 bases; nucleotides not matched to a gene: 8. Here the CDR3 DNA reads TGTGCCAGCAGCCGAGAGGGACAGATAGATGGCTACACCTTC. It encodes CASSREGQIDGYTF.

The V call is TRBV2, the J call TRBJ2-5, with 12 nucleotides matching TRBD2. Per germline, CDR1 SNHLY and CDR2 FYNNEI. J was trimmed by 10 bases and V by 7 bases; bases with no gene match: 13. The CDR3 covers 15 residues. CDR3 nucleotides: TGTGCCAGCAATGGCCTAGCGGGGGGGCCGCGAGACCAGTACTTC. As protein: CASNGLAGGPRDQYF.

The chain uses TRBV7-9 and TRBJ1-2; 11 bases agree with TRBD1. V shed 0 bases, J shed 5 bases, and the junction held 5 bases outside the gene matches. CDR3 length: 16 residues. CDR1 and CDR2 from the germline V gene are SEHNR and FQNEAQ (reference sequence). This CDR3 is CASSLAVGQGAYGYTF. Here the CDR3 DNA reads TGTGCCAGCAGCTTAGCGGTTGGACAGGGGGCGTATGGCTACACCTTC. The whole variable domain, filled in from reference TRBV7-9 and TRBJ1-2, reads DTGVSQNPRHKITKRGQNVTFRCDPISEHNRLYWYRQTLGQGPEFLTYFQNEAQLEKSRLLSDRFSAERPKGSFSTLEIQRTEQGDSAMYLCASSLAVGQGAYGYTFGSGTRLTVV.

V gene TRBV7-9 combines with J gene TRBJ2-7, with D uncertain. In germline, CDR1 is SEHNR, CDR2 FQNEAQ (reference sequence). Trimming removed 2 bases from V and 3 bases from J, with 5 bases in between. CDR3 size: 12 residues. DNA for the CDR3: TGTGCCAGCAGCTTAACATTCTACGAGCAGTACTTC. It specifies CASSLTFYEQYF.

V and J are TRBV6-2 or TRBV6-3 and TRBJ1-3; no firm D call. From germline, CDR1 is MNHEY and CDR2 SVGEGT. This CDR3 is 15 amino acids long. The ends were cut back, 0 bases at V and 2 bases at J, with 8 bases in the middle. CDR3 nucleotides: TGTGCCAGCAGTTACTCGACGGGGACTGGAAACACCATATATTTT. It yields the protein CASSYSTGTGNTIYF.

V usage is TRBV18 and J usage is TRBJ1-5, with 7 bases identical to TRBD1. Trimming took 5 bases from V and 6 from J; bases not matched to a gene: 7. Germline CDR1 KGHSH, CDR2 LQKENI. This CDR3 has 14 amino acids. The CDR3 protein is CASSRQGWGQPQHF. CDR3 DNA sequence: TGTGCCAGCTCAAGACAGGGCTGGGGTCAGCCCCAGCATTTT. The full variable domain, rest sourced from reference TRBV18 and TRBJ1-5, is NAGVMQNPRHLVRRRGQEARLRCSPMKGHSHVYWYRQLPEEGLKFMVYLQKENIIDESGMPKERFSAEFPKEGPSILRIQQVVRGDSAAYFCASSRQGWGQPQHFGDGTRLSIL.

J is TRBJ2-5 and V is TRBV18; D is uncertain. V was shortened by 5 bases and J by 5 bases, with 12 bases between the two germline ends. Germline V lookup: CDR1 KGHSH, CDR2 LQKENI. CDR3 length: 13 amino acids. The CDR3, as DNA: TGTGCCAGCTCATCTACCTCATGGGAGACCCAGTACTTC. The encoded protein is CASSSTSWETQYF.

The chain uses TRBV19 and TRBJ1-1; D may be TRBD1 (6 bases). Germline V gene data show CDR1 as LNHDA and CDR2 as SQIVND (reference sequence). This CDR3 spans 16 amino acids. V lost 3 bases, J lost 7 bases, and 21 bases lay in between. The CDR3 sequence is CASSISIVRGEFEAFF. CDR3 coding DNA: TGTGCCAGTAGTATTAGTATAGTCAGGGGAGAATTTGAAGCTTTCTTT.

The rearrangement links TRBV7-2 to TRBJ1-1; weak D call: TRBD1 (5 bases). V was shortened by 1 base and J by 1 base, with 10 bases between the two germline ends. The CDR3 spans 15 residues. CDR1 is SGHTA and CDR2 is FQGNSA in the germline V gene. The CDR3 nucleotides are TGTGCCAGCAGCTTAGTGCAGGGCTCGAACACTGAAGCTTTCTTT. Encoded protein: CASSLVQGSNTEAFF.

DNA for the CDR3: TGTGCCAGCAGCGAAGGACAGGGAGACTACGAGCAGTACTTC. As protein: CASSEGQGDYEQYF. This chain links TRBV7-8 with TRBJ2-7; 8 bases are a match to TRBD1. CDR3 length equals 14 residues. The V gene's germline CDR1 is SGHVS and CDR2 FQNEAQ. The V segment lost 5 bases and the J segment 3 bases; nucleotides outside the gene matches: 6.

The V call is TRBV18, the J call TRBJ1-6; D not certain. The CDR3 runs 14 residues. Per germline, CDR1 KGHSH and CDR2 LQKENI. V was shortened by 2 bases and J by 13 bases, with 15 bases between the two germline ends. The CDR3 DNA sequence: TGTGCCAGCTCACCAAGCGATCAATTGCACCCCCTCCACTTT. Its protein product is CASSPSDQLHPLHF.

The sample holds one count of this clone. The rearrangement uses TRBV19 and TRBJ1-1; TRBD1 matches 9 bases. This CDR3 has 13 amino acids. Germline CDR1 reads LNHDA; CDR2 reads SQIVND (reference sequence). The V and J ends lost 5 bases and 6 bases, in that order; junction bases with no gene match: 4. CDR3: CASSWTGVSEAFF. CDR3 nucleotide sequence: TGTGCCAGTAGTTGGACAGGGGTTTCTGAAGCTTTCTTT.

This chain joins TRBV7-8 and TRBJ1-1; no clear D gene. The CDR3 spans 17 residues. V shed 0 bases and J shed 1 base, with 15 bases lying between them. Germline V CDR1 and CDR2: SGHVS, FQNEAQ. In nucleotides, the CDR3 is TGTGCCAGCAGCTTAGCGGTGATCCCCAGTCCGAACACTGAAGCTTTCTTT. Protein: CASSLAVIPSPNTEAFF.

The rearrangement links TRBV6-4 to TRBJ2-7, with TRBD2 identical over 10 bases. The V gene's germline CDR1 is MRHNA and CDR2 SNTAGT. The CDR3 length is 15 residues. Unmatched junction bases numbered 3, after V lost 4 bases and J lost 0 bases. The CDR3 bases are TGTGCCAGCAGTGGGACTAGCGGCCCCTCCTACGAGCAGTACTTC. It yields the protein CASSGTSGPSYEQYF.

This clone was observed a single time. This chain connects TRBV19 to TRBJ2-7, with D tentatively TRBD2 (6 bases). Germline loops: CDR1 LNHDA, CDR2 SQIVND (reference sequence). The CDR3 length is 14 residues. Between the trimmed V and J ends, which lost 6 bases and 5 bases, there was a span of 17 bases. CDR3 coding DNA: TGTGCCAGTAGCGTTACGGGACTCCCTGACGAGCAGTACTTC. Its translation: CASSVTGLPDEQYF.

This chain connects TRBV16 to TRBJ1-5; D remains ambiguous. V shed 5 bases and J shed 4 bases, with 12 bases lying between them. CDR3 length: 14 residues. Germline CDR1 is KGHSY and CDR2 is FQNENV. The CDR3 is CASSTIGVNQPQHF. CDR3 coding DNA: TGTGCCAGCAGCACCATAGGAGTAAATCAGCCCCAGCATTTT.

The V and J genes are TRBV27 and TRBJ2-3, with D perhaps matching TRBD2 (7 bases). V was clipped by 5 bases and J by 4 bases, with 10 bases between them. Germline V gives CDR1 MNHEY, CDR2 SMNVEV (reference sequence). The CDR3 length is 13 residues. In DNA, the CDR3 is TGTGCCAGCAGTACGGGGGGCCCAGATACGCAGTATTTT. Translation gives CASSTGGPDTQYF.

The chain has TRBV29-1 and TRBJ1-2; D unresolved. CDR3 length: 13 amino acids. Germline V gene lookup returns CDR1 SQVTM and CDR2 ANQGSEA. Trimming shortened V by 7 bases and J by 4 bases, and 16 bases separated the two germline ends. CDR3 residues: CSGFEDLSYGYTF. The CDR3, as DNA: TGCAGCGGTTTCGAGGATCTCAGCTATGGCTACACCTTC.

The chain carries TRBV24-1 and TRBJ1-1; D is possibly TRBD1 (5 bases). Germline V gene data show CDR1 as KGHDR and CDR2 as SFDVKD. The germline V and J ends were trimmed by 10 bases and 6 bases, with 20 bases remaining between them. The CDR3 runs 14 residues. CDR3 sequence reads: CATRVPGLGAEAFF. In DNA form, the CDR3 reads TGTGCCACGAGGGTCCCGGGACTGGGCGCTGAAGCTTTCTTT.

The chain couples TRBV5-1 to TRBJ2-3; no clear D. V gave up 1 base and J gave up 4 bases, with 7 bases separating them. Germline-derived CDR1 and CDR2 are SGHRS and YFSETQ. The CDR3 contains 13 residues. CDR3 DNA: TGCGCCAGCAGCTTGCGAGGTGCAGATACGCAGTATTTT. This sequence encodes CASSLRGADTQYF.

This chain links TRBV2 with TRBJ1-1, with 7 bases identical to TRBD1. This CDR3 spans 16 amino acids. With 3 bases clipped from V and 4 bases from J, the junction kept 11 bases outside the gene matches. The germline V gene has CDR1 SNHLY and CDR2 FYNNEI. The CDR3: CASSERGGASGTEAFF. The CDR3 DNA sequence: TGTGCCAGCAGTGAGCGAGGGGGCGCGAGTGGCACTGAAGCTTTCTTT. Filled out from reference TRBV2 and TRBJ1-1, the complete variable domain reads EPEVTQTPSHQVTQMGQEVILRCVPISNHLYFYWYRQILGQKVEFLVSFYNNEISEKSEIFDDQFSVERPDGSNFTLKIRSTKLEDSAMYFCASSERGGASGTEAFFGQGTRLTVV.

This chain uses TRBV5-6 with TRBJ1-6, with 7 bases fitting TRBD1. This CDR3 has 18 residues. Germline V gene sequence: CDR1 SGHDT, CDR2 YYEEEE. V was pared by 4 bases and J by 0 bases, with 10 bases of the junction left unmatched. The CDR3 coding sequence is TGTGCCAGCAGCAGGGAAACAGGGGTGGCCTCCTATAATTCACCCCTCCACTTT. As protein: CASSRETGVASYNSPLHF.